These T cell receptor beta chains were read from a single sample in a study of T cell responses to AZD1222 COVID-19 vaccine. Some clones are missing from TCRdb's copy, which holds only in-frame ones; the method was immunoSEQ multiplex PCR. The sample lists about 78,000 clones; roughly nine tenths were seen once. The sequences come from peripheral blood, collected 28 days after the second AZD1222 dose. These receptor sequences come from an adult who received the AZD1222 COVID-19 vaccine. Each CDR3 is given with its conserved first and last residue. Clone size is not always given. Where it is, it says once, few, many or a class for expanded clones.

cdr3_length: 11
clone_size: few
v_call: TRBV28
j_call: TRBJ1-5
cdr3_aa: CASSPQGPQHF

cdr3_length: 14
clone_size: -
v_call: TRBV24-1
j_call: TRBJ2-7
cdr3_aa: CATSDPGAGGEQYF

cdr3_length: 17
clone_size: -
v_call: TRBV5-6
j_call: TRBJ1-2
cdr3_aa: CASSLKGSGQSIYGYTF

cdr3_length: 15
clone_size: -
v_call: TRBV30
j_call: TRBJ1-5
cdr3_aa: CAWSVGPQLNQPQHF

cdr3_length: 15
clone_size: -
v_call: TRBV27
j_call: TRBJ2-1
cdr3_aa: CASGLLAGGNNEQFF

cdr3_length: 14
clone_size: -
v_call: TRBV9
j_call: TRBJ1-2
cdr3_aa: CASSVGQGHYGYTF

cdr3_length: 15
clone_size: -
v_call: TRBV19
j_call: TRBJ1-5
cdr3_aa: CASSIYRVSNQPQHF

cdr3_length: 17
clone_size: -
v_call: TRBV19
j_call: TRBJ1-6
cdr3_aa: CASSQRDRGFYNSPLHF

cdr3_length: 14
clone_size: -
v_call: TRBV30
j_call: TRBJ1-3
cdr3_aa: CAWSGRESGNTIYF

cdr3_length: 14
clone_size: -
v_call: TRBV5-5
j_call: TRBJ2-7
cdr3_aa: CASSPRGSSYEQYF

cdr3_length: 14
clone_size: -
v_call: TRBV18
j_call: TRBJ1-2
cdr3_aa: CASSAGQPNYGYTF

cdr3_length: 12
clone_size: -
v_call: TRBV12-3/TRBV12-4
j_call: TRBJ1-3
cdr3_aa: CASSFDADTIYF

cdr3_length: 12
clone_size: -
v_call: TRBV11-1
j_call: TRBJ1-1
cdr3_aa: CASSQGNTEAFF

cdr3_length: 12
clone_size: -
v_call: TRBV29-1
j_call: TRBJ2-7
cdr3_aa: CSVQTASYEQYF

cdr3_length: 17
clone_size: -
v_call: TRBV7-2
j_call: TRBJ2-2
cdr3_aa: CASSTTASGGAAGELFF

cdr3_length: 15
clone_size: -
v_call: TRBV2
j_call: TRBJ2-5
cdr3_aa: CASSGPISGYRTQYF

cdr3_length: 12
clone_size: -
v_call: TRBV30
j_call: TRBJ2-7
cdr3_aa: CAWNTGTYEQYF

cdr3_length: 13
clone_size: once
v_call: TRBV7-2
j_call: TRBJ1-2
cdr3_aa: CASSPDRNYGYTF

cdr3_length: 11
clone_size: -
v_call: TRBV29-1
j_call: TRBJ2-7
cdr3_aa: CSVVYGYEQYF

cdr3_length: 14
clone_size: -
v_call: TRBV6-5
j_call: TRBJ1-2
cdr3_aa: CASSLQGARNGYTF

cdr3_length: 14
clone_size: -
v_call: TRBV20-1
j_call: TRBJ2-1
cdr3_aa: CSASRTGLYNEQFF

cdr3_length: 18
clone_size: -
v_call: TRBV4-1
j_call: TRBJ2-3
cdr3_aa: CASSQGPPRGGGADTQYF

cdr3_length: 11
clone_size: -
v_call: TRBV20-1
j_call: TRBJ2-1
cdr3_aa: CALSSYNEQFF

cdr3_length: 12
clone_size: -
v_call: TRBV12-3/TRBV12-4
j_call: TRBJ2-7
cdr3_aa: CASSPDSYEQYF

cdr3_length: 17
clone_size: -
v_call: TRBV28
j_call: TRBJ1-6
cdr3_aa: CASSGTGKVVRHSPLHF

cdr3_length: 17
clone_size: -
v_call: TRBV19
j_call: TRBJ2-7
cdr3_aa: CASSMGLAGGPTYEQYF

cdr3_length: 15
clone_size: -
v_call: TRBV5-1
j_call: TRBJ1-2
cdr3_aa: CASSSGTGGYYGYTF

cdr3_length: 16
clone_size: -
v_call: TRBV30
j_call: TRBJ2-6
cdr3_aa: CAWSSRQISGANVLTF

cdr3_length: 17
clone_size: -
v_call: TRBV28
j_call: TRBJ2-3
cdr3_aa: CASSSRSSGGPTDTQYF

cdr3_length: 15
clone_size: few
v_call: TRBV9
j_call: TRBJ2-1
cdr3_aa: CASSVKGSPYNEQFF

cdr3_length: 15
clone_size: -
v_call: TRBV7-9
j_call: TRBJ2-1
cdr3_aa: CASSLRTGLSAEQFF

cdr3_length: 13
clone_size: -
v_call: TRBV29-1
j_call: TRBJ2-7
cdr3_aa: CSVIRDTGYEQYF

cdr3_length: 11
clone_size: once
v_call: TRBV6-5
j_call: TRBJ1-5
cdr3_aa: CASIGTARVRF

cdr3_length: 14
clone_size: -
v_call: TRBV5-4
j_call: TRBJ1-1
cdr3_aa: CASSQLDGWSKAFF

cdr3_length: 12
clone_size: -
v_call: TRBV24-1
j_call: TRBJ1-5
cdr3_aa: CATSDPNQPQHF

cdr3_length: 14
clone_size: -
v_call: TRBV7-9
j_call: TRBJ2-3
cdr3_aa: CASSLGGAGDTQYF

cdr3_length: 18
clone_size: -
v_call: TRBV6-1
j_call: TRBJ1-5
cdr3_aa: CASSGLRGEVMSNQPQHF

cdr3_length: 13
clone_size: -
v_call: TRBV5-6
j_call: TRBJ2-5
cdr3_aa: CASSFYNQETQYF

cdr3_length: 14
clone_size: few
v_call: TRBV19
j_call: TRBJ1-5
cdr3_aa: CASSRVVGNQPQHF

cdr3_length: 18
clone_size: -
v_call: TRBV4-1
j_call: TRBJ1-4
cdr3_aa: CASSQESWDRPTREKLFF

cdr3_length: 16
clone_size: -
v_call: TRBV5-4
j_call: TRBJ2-2
cdr3_aa: CASSLSSARDTGELFF

cdr3_length: 14
clone_size: -
v_call: TRBV19
j_call: TRBJ1-1
cdr3_aa: CASSPRELNTEAFF

cdr3_length: 15
clone_size: few
v_call: TRBV19
j_call: TRBJ2-6
cdr3_aa: CASSDSGTGANVLTF

cdr3_length: 14
clone_size: once
v_call: TRBV30
j_call: TRBJ1-1
cdr3_aa: CAWSQWTGTKKAFF

cdr3_length: 17
clone_size: few
v_call: TRBV27
j_call: TRBJ1-5
cdr3_aa: CASSPWTDLLFNQPQHF

cdr3_length: 15
clone_size: few
v_call: TRBV6-5
j_call: TRBJ2-7
cdr3_aa: CASSYGGVRPYEQYF

cdr3_length: 16
clone_size: once
v_call: TRBV15
j_call: TRBJ1-4
cdr3_aa: CATSRGGQGLDEKLFF

cdr3_length: 13
clone_size: -
v_call: TRBV7-9
j_call: TRBJ2-7
cdr3_aa: CASTPGRLYEQYF

cdr3_length: 16
clone_size: -
v_call: TRBV9
j_call: TRBJ2-4
cdr3_aa: CASSVGRATSLDIQYF

cdr3_length: 14
clone_size: -
v_call: TRBV27
j_call: TRBJ2-7
cdr3_aa: CASQTARGPYEQYF

cdr3_length: 15
clone_size: -
v_call: TRBV12-5
j_call: TRBJ1-3
cdr3_aa: CASGSRRDTGNTIYF